A single sample gave rise to the 32 T cell receptor beta chains below, sequenced in a study of molecular identifiers for immune sequencing clone quantification. TCRdb ran MiXCR on the PCR reads and lists one entry per CDR3 protein. The sample consists of about 640,000 distinct CDR3 sequences, about 20% of them appearing once. The material sequenced was naive CD8+ T cells from blood, with Jurkat cell RNA spiked in. The subset was: FACS-sorted CD8+CD4-CCR7+CD45RA+ naive T cells. The origin of the receptors is a human donor in good health. Some libraries in this study had Jurkat cell RNA spiked in.

On this clonotype itself: Given a much more abundant clone one base away, this may be a read error. This chain joins TRBV28 and TRBJ1-3, with D uncertain. In germline, CDR1 is MDHEN, CDR2 SYDVKM. The CDR3 contains 15 residues. V lost 5 bases, J lost 0 bases, and 11 bases lay in between. The CDR3 DNA sequence: TGTGCCAGCAGTCTAGATTGGGGCTCTGGAAACACCATATATTTT. Its translation is CASSLDWGSGNTIYF.

Many counts were recorded for this clonotype. V and J are TRBV20-1 and TRBJ1-6; D call uncertain. CDR1 and CDR2 from the germline V gene are DFQATT and SNEGSKA (reference sequence). V shed 1 base and J shed 9 bases, with 10 bases lying between them. The CDR3 extends over 13 amino acids. CDR3 residues: CSARGGGGSPLHF. The DNA of the CDR3 is TGCAGTGCTAGAGGTGGCGGAGGTTCACCCCTCCACTTT.

Only a few counts were recorded for this clonotype. A much more abundant neighbour one base away suggests this may be a read error. This chain connects TRBV27 to TRBJ2-5; no definite D call. The CDR3 runs 15 residues. The germline V gene has CDR1 MNHEY and CDR2 SMNVEV (reference sequence). The CDR3 coding sequence is TGTGCCGGCAGTTCCACAGTTGCGAACATTGTGACCCAGTACTTC. Protein product: CAGSSTVANIVTQYF.

The CDR3 DNA reads as TGTGCCAGCAGCTTGGGAGGGGGGCCCGGGGGCAATGAGCAGTTCTTC. It translates to CASSLGGGPGGNEQFF. V and J are TRBV5-6 and TRBJ2-1; D assignment may be TRBD1 or TRBD2 (6 bases each). The V end was cut by 0 bases, the J end by 6 bases, with 16 bases between. Germline CDR1 is SGHDT and CDR2 is YYEEEE. The CDR3 spans 16 residues.

With regard to this clonotype: This clone may be a read error of a much larger clone one base away. This chain links TRBV5-6 with TRBJ2-7, with TRBD2 as a possible D gene (6 bases). The CDR3 is 15 amino acids. Trimming left V 2 bases short and J 0 bases short, with 12 bases between. Looked up from germline, CDR1 is SGHDT and CDR2 is YYEEEE. CDR3 amino acids: CASSFSSVGSYEQYF. Here the CDR3 DNA reads TGTGCCAGCAGCTTCTCTAGCGTAGGCTCCTACGAGCAGTACTTC.

This clonotype was detected only a few times. This chain uses TRBV7-8 with TRBJ2-7, with TRBD2 as a possible D gene (6 bases). The CDR3 spans 15 residues. Trimming shortened V by 7 bases and J by 2 bases, and 18 bases separated the two germline ends. The germline V gene has CDR1 SGHVS and CDR2 FQNEAQ. DNA for the CDR3: TGTGCCAGCATGGAGGTGGGGGGACGAACCTACGAGCAGTACTTC. Its protein is CASMEVGGRTYEQYF.

This clonotype was counted a few times. This chain connects TRBV6-5 to TRBJ1-2; tentative D call: TRBD1 (5 bases). The CDR3 loop spans 13 amino acids. Germline values: CDR1 MNHEY, CDR2 SVGAGI. Trimming shortened V by 6 bases and J by 6 bases, and 14 bases separated the two germline ends. The CDR3 nucleotides are TGTGCCAGCAGCCCCGGTGGGGGGGATGGCTACACCTTC. Protein: CASSPGGGDGYTF.

This clonotype was found a few times. This chain uses TRBV7-3 with TRBJ2-3; D is possibly TRBD2 (5 bases). Trimming took off 7 bases at V and 2 bases at J, with 16 bases between the two ends. The CDR3 is 15 amino acids. The germline gives CDR1 SGHTA, CDR2 FQGTGA. CDR3 amino acids: CASNQDGLTTDTQYF. The CDR3 DNA follows: TGTGCCAGCAACCAGGACGGACTGACCACAGATACGCAGTATTTT.

This clonotype was found a few times. The chain uses TRBV5-1 and TRBJ1-1, with 7 bases that match TRBD1. Germline V CDR1 and CDR2: SGHRS, YFSETQ. V was pared by 3 bases and J by 0 bases, with 5 bases of the junction left unmatched. The CDR3 spans 15 residues. The CDR3 bases are TGCGCCAGCAGCTGGAGGGACAGCATGAACACTGAAGCTTTCTTT. Translating gives CASSWRDSMNTEAFF.

This clonotype occurred many times. The chain links TRBV20-1 to TRBJ2-7; D is ambiguous. V was pared by 0 bases and J by 2 bases, with 5 bases between. CDR3 size: 12 residues. The germline V gene encodes CDR1 DFQATT and CDR2 SNEGSKA (reference sequence). CDR3 sequence: CSARDGTYEQYF. The CDR3 DNA follows: TGCAGTGCTAGAGACGGTACCTACGAGCAGTACTTC.

This clonotype was detected ten times or more. The V gene is TRBV4-3, the J gene TRBJ2-7; possibly TRBD2 for D (5 bases). CDR1 and CDR2 from the germline V gene are LGHNA and YSLEER. V dropped 0 bases and J dropped 2 bases, with 8 bases sitting between them. The CDR3 totals 14 residues. The CDR3 here is CASSQDRGTYEQYF. CDR3 DNA: TGCGCCAGCAGCCAAGATCGAGGGACCTACGAGCAGTACTTC.

This clonotype has a count of ten or more. The chain combines TRBV5-1 with TRBJ2-7; 13 positions match TRBD2. CDR3 size: 16 residues. V lost 4 bases, J lost 7 bases, and 11 bases stayed unmatched. Germline V gene lookup returns CDR1 SGHRS and CDR2 YFSETQ. Written as DNA, the CDR3 is TGCGCCAGCAGCCCAGGACTAGCGGGAGCCTCTGATGAGCAGTACTTC. This sequence encodes CASSPGLAGASDEQYF.

This clonotype has more than one count but fewer than ten. This chain uses TRBV7-2 with TRBJ1-1; D gene unclear. The V and J ends lost 1 base and 6 bases respectively, with 18 bases between them. Germline V gives CDR1 SGHTA, CDR2 FQGNSA. CDR3 length: 16 residues. As DNA, the CDR3 is TGTGCCAGCAGCTTAGGCGGCAGCGGGGTATTCGCTGAAGCTTTCTTT. This sequence encodes CASSLGGSGVFAEAFF.

This clonotype was detected only a few times. The chain is built from TRBV27 and TRBJ1-6, with a tentative D call TRBD1 (5 bases). The CDR3 totals 14 residues. With 8 bases removed from V and 9 bases from J, the gap between germline ends came to 17 bases. Per the germline V gene, CDR1 is MNHEY and CDR2 is SMNVEV (reference sequence). CDR3 loop: CASGLRGNSSPLHF. In nucleotides, the CDR3 is TGTGCCAGCGGTCTGAGGGGAAATAGTTCACCCCTCCACTTT.

The V gene is TRBV19, the J gene TRBJ1-1; 7 nucleotides align to TRBD1. Germline lookup yields CDR1 LNHDA and CDR2 SQIVND (reference sequence). The CDR3 spans 15 residues. The J segment lost 3 bases and the V segment lost 3 bases, leaving 7 bases of the junction unmatched. The CDR3 DNA reads TGTGCCAGTAGTATCCGCCCAGGGGGTTACACTGAAGCTTTCTTT. Protein product: CASSIRPGGYTEAFF.

This clonotype was detected many times. The chain has TRBV6-5 and TRBJ2-7, with D possibly TRBD1 on 5 matching bases. The V end lost 7 bases, the J end lost 2 bases, and 21 bases lay between the germline ends. The V gene's germline CDR1 is MNHEY and CDR2 SVGAGI. The length of the CDR3 is 16 residues. CDR3 bases: TGTGCCAGCAAGCACCGAGGAGACAGTAGGGCCTACGAGCAGTACTTC. This sequence encodes CASKHRGDSRAYEQYF.

This clonotype was observed at least ten times. The gene calls are TRBV5-6 and TRBJ2-5; 7 bases are shared with TRBD1. Germline V gene sequence: CDR1 SGHDT, CDR2 YYEEEE. The CDR3 is made up of 15 amino acids. V lost 4 bases to trimming and J lost 2 bases; unmatched junction nucleotides: 8. The CDR3 reads CASSDTGDPQETQYF. In nucleotides, the CDR3 is TGTGCCAGCAGCGATACAGGGGATCCACAAGAGACCCAGTACTTC.

This clonotype was seen many times. The chain couples TRBV29-1 to TRBJ2-7, with D uncertain. CDR3 length: 13 residues. Deletions cut 0 bases from V and 2 bases from J, with 8 bases between. CDR1 and CDR2 from the germline V gene are SQVTM and ANQGSEA. Here the CDR3 DNA reads TGCAGCGTTGAAGACCCCGTGACCTACGAGCAGTACTTC. It yields the protein CSVEDPVTYEQYF.

The V call is TRBV21-1, the J call TRBJ2-7; the D segment call TRBD1 is taken from the table without a DNA check. TRBV21-1 is termed a pseudogene. There are 20 residues in the CDR3. This CDR3 is CASSKDSIKGWGHRSYEQYF. The CDR3 coding sequence is TGTGCCAGCAGCAAAGATAGCATCAAGGGGTGGGGACACCGATCCTACGAGCAGTACTTC.

In this sample, this clonotype turned up many times. The chain combines TRBV24-1 with TRBJ2-2, with 7 bases that match TRBD1. With V trimmed by 2 bases and J by 4 bases, 6 bases remained unmatched. Germline CDR1 is KGHDR and CDR2 is SFDVKD. The CDR3 has 16 residues. CDR3 protein: CATSDSDRVATGELFF. CDR3 nucleotide sequence: TGTGCCACCAGTGATTCCGACAGGGTGGCCACCGGGGAGCTGTTTTTT.

In its sample, this clonotype was seen a few times. The V call is TRBV6-6, the J call TRBJ2-6; D gene uncertain. The CDR3 runs to 15 residues. Between the trimmed V and J ends, which lost 0 bases and 4 bases, there was a span of 7 bases. Germline CDR1 is MNHNY and CDR2 is SVGAGI (reference sequence). DNA of the CDR3: TGTGCCAGCAGTTACTCGGGGTTAGGGGCCAACGTCCTGACTTTC. Its protein product is CASSYSGLGANVLTF.

The sample holds a few counts of this clonotype. The V call is TRBV4-1, the J call TRBJ2-7, with TRBD2 matching 11 bases. The CDR3 covers 17 residues. V dropped 2 bases and J dropped 0; count of bases not matched to a gene: 6. Per germline, CDR1 MGHRA and CDR2 YSYEKL. CDR3 region: CASSQTSGGVSSYEQYF. Here the CDR3 DNA reads TGCGCCAGCAGCCAAACTAGCGGGGGCGTGAGCTCCTACGAGCAGTACTTC.

This clonotype showed up many times. The chain joins TRBV20-1 to TRBJ2-5, with D unresolved. Between the trimmed V and J ends, which lost 3 bases and 1 base, there was a span of 12 bases. The CDR3 spans 14 residues. Per the germline V gene, CDR1 is DFQATT and CDR2 is SNEGSKA (reference sequence). CDR3 sequence: CSASPFRAQETQYF. The CDR3 DNA reads as TGCAGTGCTAGCCCGTTTAGGGCCCAAGAGACCCAGTACTTC.

This clonotype was detected a few times. Mismatch with germline at one junction end may stem from a read error. This rearrangement joins TRBV5-3 to TRBJ1-5, with D unresolved. TRBV5-3 is an open reading frame, and its role is uncertain. The CDR3 runs to 11 residues. This CDR3 reads CASSLDLPQHF. Written as DNA, the CDR3 is TGTGCCAGCAGCTTGGATCTGCCCCAGCATTTT.

Remarks on this clonotype: Being one base from a much bigger clone, this may be a read error. This sequence joins TRBV27 and TRBJ2-3; 8 nucleotides align to TRBD1. The CDR3 is made up of 17 amino acids. From germline, CDR1 is MNHEY and CDR2 SMNVEV (reference sequence). The CDR3 DNA sequence: TGTGCCAGCAGTTTAATCCCCGGGCAGGGGGCTACAGGTACGCAGTATTTT. Translating it yields CASSLIPGQGATGTQYF.

Note on this clonotype: A much larger clonotype is one base distant, so this may be a read error. The chain uses TRBV4-1 and TRBJ2-7, with D perhaps TRBD2 (6 bases). CDR3 length: 16 amino acids. The germline V gene encodes CDR1 MGHRA and CDR2 YSYEKL. With 2 bases removed from V and 2 bases from J, the gap between germline ends came to 16 bases. CDR3 protein: CASSQSTGETTYEQYF. In nucleotides, the CDR3 is TGCGCCAGCAGCCAATCGACGGGGGAAACGACCTACGAGCAGTACTTC.

The rearrangement joins TRBV24-1 to TRBJ2-5; TRBD2 aligns across 11 bases. Germline loops: CDR1 KGHDR, CDR2 SFDVKD. V shed 4 bases, J shed 5 bases, and the junction held 14 bases outside the gene matches. CDR3 length: 18 residues. CDR3 bases: TGTGCCACCAGTGACAGCGGACTAGCGGGTCGGTTATTGGAGACCCAGTACTTC. Translating gives CATSDSGLAGRLLETQYF.

This clonotype appeared a few times. This sequence joins TRBV27 and TRBJ1-3; D is unresolved. In germline, CDR1 is MNHEY, CDR2 SMNVEV (reference sequence). The CDR3 length is 14 residues. V was cut by 6 bases and J by 8 bases, with 17 bases left in between. The chain's CDR3 is CASRSLSTFDTIYF. Here the CDR3 DNA reads TGTGCCAGCAGGTCCCTGTCTACCTTTGACACCATATATTTT.

The chain has TRBV28 and TRBJ2-1, with 11 bases fitting TRBD1. Germline V gene sequence: CDR1 MDHEN, CDR2 SYDVKM. V was pared by 4 bases and J by 6 bases, with 20 bases of the junction left unmatched. The CDR3 contains 20 residues. The CDR3 coding sequence is TGTGCCAGCAGTTATTTCTCCGGGACAGGGGGGAAACTAGGGGTCAATGAGCAGTTCTTC. Protein sequence: CASSYFSGTGGKLGVNEQFF.

In its sample, this clonotype was seen many times. The chain uses TRBV4-1 and TRBJ2-5; perhaps D is TRBD1 or TRBD2 (5 bases each). With 3 bases removed from V and 6 bases from J, the gap between germline ends came to 14 bases. The CDR3 spans 14 residues. CDR1 and CDR2 (germline): MGHRA, YSYEKL. The CDR3 DNA is TGCGCCAGCAGCCATGGGGGTGCTTCAAAGACCCAGTACTTC. Protein sequence: CASSHGGASKTQYF.

This sequence joins TRBV5-5 and TRBJ2-7; 7 bases align to TRBD1. With 0 bases clipped from V and 1 base from J, the junction kept 4 bases outside the gene matches. CDR1 and CDR2 from the germline V gene are SGHKS and YYEKEE (reference sequence). CDR3 length: 15 residues. The CDR3 here is CASSLGGTASYEQYF. The CDR3 nucleotides are TGTGCCAGCAGCTTGGGGGGGACAGCATCCTACGAGCAGTACTTC.

About this clonotype: A read error may explain this, as a much larger clone is one base away. This chain links TRBV15 with TRBJ1-5, with D possibly matching TRBD1 (5 bases). This CDR3 is 15 amino acids long. With 1 base removed from V and 7 bases from J, the gap between germline ends came to 14 bases. Germline loops: CDR1 LNHNV, CDR2 YYDKDF (reference sequence). CDR3 residues: CATSRAPIGHQPQHF. As DNA, the CDR3 is TGTGCCACCAGCAGAGCACCTATAGGACACCAGCCCCAGCATTTT.